This T cell receptor (beta chain) is from a study of T cells in localized non-small cell lung cancer. Findings and caveats of the study: Heterogeneity cannot be ruled out, as sequencing used one tumor region only. Blood T cell density predicted longer survival; adjacent-lung clonality, shorter. Adjacent lung held a median 57 of the top 100 tumor clones.

Clones were read by immunoSEQ multiplex PCR, and TCRdb kept only the in-frame ones, dropping some. The sample lists fewer than 40,000 clones, 85% to 90% seen once, with roughly 4.2% in the top ten. About this clone: Its target is unknown.

The germline V gene encodes CDR1 MGHRA and CDR2 YSYEKL. This CDR3 comprises 15 residues. V was clipped by 1 base and J by 5 bases, with 14 bases between them. This specimen was peripheral blood, taken before any cancer treatment. This sequence was found in a male donor at least 60 years old with stage III lung adenocarcinoma. The gene calls are TRBV4-1 and TRBJ1-1; the D is unclear. CDR3 nucleotides: TGCGCCAGCAGCCAAGCTCCGGCCTTAACTACTGAAGCTTTCTTT. Its protein product is CASSQAPALTTEAFF.